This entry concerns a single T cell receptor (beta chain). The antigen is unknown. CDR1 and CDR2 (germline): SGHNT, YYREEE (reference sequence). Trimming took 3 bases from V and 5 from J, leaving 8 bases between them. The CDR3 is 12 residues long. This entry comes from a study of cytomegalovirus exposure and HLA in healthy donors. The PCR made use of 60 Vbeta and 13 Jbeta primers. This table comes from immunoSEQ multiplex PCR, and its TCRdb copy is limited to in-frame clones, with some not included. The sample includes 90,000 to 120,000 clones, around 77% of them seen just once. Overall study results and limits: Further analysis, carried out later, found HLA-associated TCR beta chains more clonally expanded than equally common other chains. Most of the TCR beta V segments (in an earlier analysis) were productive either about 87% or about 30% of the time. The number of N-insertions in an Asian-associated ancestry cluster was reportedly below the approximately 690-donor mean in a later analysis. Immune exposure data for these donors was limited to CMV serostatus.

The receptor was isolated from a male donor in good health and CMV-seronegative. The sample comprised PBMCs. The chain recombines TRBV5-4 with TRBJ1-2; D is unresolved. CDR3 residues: CASSSTIYGYTF. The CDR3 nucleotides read TGTGCCAGCAGCTCGACAATTTATGGCTACACCTTC.